This T cell receptor (beta chain) was sequenced in a study of CXCR3-negative and CXCR3-positive naive CD8 T cells. Study-level findings and limits: Sequencing showed both naive subsets with comparably high diversity, and memory CD8+ cells much lower. TCR strength was inferred from TRB CDR3 properties, while surface CD5 was comparable between naive subsets. Similar TRBV-TRBJ usage characterized naive CXCR3-negative and CXCR3-positive cells; memory cells differed.

Of note for this clonotype: Its cognate antigen is unknown.

Libraries were UMI-labeled 5' RACE TRB cDNA. One entry per CDR3 protein, without DNA, is what TCRdb gives after re-calling the 5' RACE reads. The sample has over 80,000 distinct CDR3 sequences. From germline, CDR1 is SGHRS and CDR2 YFSETQ. The CDR3 has 16 amino acids. The sample consisted of naive CXCR3- CD8+ T cells from blood. The subset was: CD45RO-CCR7+CD27+CD95- naive CD8+ T cells lacking CXCR3 (TNR3-). The sequence came from a human donor in good health. Some clones in this sample may be carry-over from other donors' samples. The rearrangement uses TRBV5-1 and TRBJ2-3; the D call of TRBD1 rests on TCRdb alone, since no DNA is present to check it. CDR3 sequence reads: CASSLAGGAPPDTQYF.